This T cell receptor (beta chain) was sequenced in a study of T cells in Graves' hyperthyroidism and ophthalmopathy. Study details: Any treatment followed the collection of peripheral blood at initial diagnosis. General study points: Median prediction lead before ophthalmopathy onset was 5.5 to 7 months with the model.

These patients, aged 18 to 65, had recently diagnosed hyperthyroidism lasting under 2 months. From RNA transcripts, TCR beta CDR3 regions were amplified. HTBI primers drove first-round RT-PCR of the TCR CDR3. TCRdb fed the multiplex PCR reads into MiXCR, producing one record per CDR3 protein. The table lists around 760,000 distinct CDR3 sequences, 30% to 40% of them singletons, with roughly 30% in the top ten. This clonotype has only one observation. What it binds is not known. V shed 4 bases and J 0 bases; nucleotides not matched to a gene: 8. Germline loops: CDR1 DFQATT, CDR2 SNEGSKA (reference sequence). The CDR3 runs 16 residues.

J is TRBJ2-5 and V is TRBV20-1; 10 bases fit TRBD2. Sequencing used blood. The sequence was collected from a woman between 40 and 55 years old with Graves' hyperthyroidism. The CDR3: CSAMGLAGVYQETQYF. DNA for the CDR3: TGCAGTGCTATGGGGCTAGCGGGGGTGTACCAAGAGACCCAGTACTTC.